The 11 T cell receptor beta chains presented below share a single source sample, sequenced in a study of T cells in Graves' hyperthyroidism and ophthalmopathy (dated by TCRdb to about 2019). Library preparation used multiplex PCR. Sequencing took place on an Illumina HiSeq 2000. TCR beta CDR3 regions were amplified from RNA transcripts. For the first round of RT-PCR on the TCR CDR3, the HTBI primer set was used together with the Qiagen OneStep RT-PCR kit. TCRdb's own reprocessing of the public reads used fastp at Q25 and MiXCR and kept productive beta chains. Each entry merges the rows of one CDR3 protein and shows their most common DNA and genes. The sample records a few hundred thousand distinct CDR3 sequences, over 20% of which are singletons. The ten largest make up 50% of the sample. The sequencing sample was made of blood. These receptors all come from a woman in her 50s with Graves' hyperthyroidism.

The chain uses TRBV25-1 and TRBJ2-7, with D tentatively TRBD2 (5 bases). CDR1 is MGHDK and CDR2 is SYGVNS in the germline V gene. This CDR3 is 16 amino acids long. Trimming took 1 base from V and 0 from J, leaving 13 bases between them. CDR3 in DNA: TGTGCCAGCAGTGAATTCGGACGGAGGAGCTCCTACGAGCAGTACTTC. Protein: CASSEFGRRSSYEQYF.

The sample holds many counts of this clonotype. This chain links TRBV6-1 with TRBJ1-1, with 8 positions matching TRBD1. The CDR3 loop spans 14 amino acids. After removal of 5 bases from V and 1 base from J, the junction contained 3 bases not matched to a gene. In germline, CDR1 is MNHNS, CDR2 SASEGT. The CDR3 sequence: CASSSGQGNTEAFF. The CDR3 DNA follows: TGTGCCAGCAGTTCAGGACAGGGGAACACTGAAGCTTTCTTT.

This sequence joins TRBV7-3 and TRBJ1-1; 9 bases fit TRBD1. Trimming took 4 bases from V and 2 from J; bases not matched to a gene: 5. Per the germline V gene, CDR1 is SGHTA and CDR2 is FQGTGA. The CDR3 spans 15 residues. DNA of the CDR3: TGTGCCAGCAGCTCCGGGACAGGGAGAAACACTGAAGCTTTCTTT. Translation: CASSSGTGRNTEAFF.

The V call is TRBV6-1, the J call TRBJ2-7; D may correspond to TRBD1 or TRBD2 (6 bases each). CDR3 length: 16 amino acids. Trimming stripped 2 bases from V and 6 bases from J, with 20 bases between. CDR1 MNHNS and CDR2 SASEGT come from the germline V gene. The CDR3 is CASSEYTGARMGEQYF. The CDR3 bases are TGTGCCAGCAGTGAATATACGGGGGCGCGGATGGGCGAGCAGTACTTC.

This clonotype has a count of ten or more. The rearrangement uses TRBV28 and TRBJ2-7; 9 positions agree with TRBD2. V shed 5 bases and J 6 bases; nucleotides not matched to a gene: 8. The CDR3 consists of 14 residues. In germline, CDR1 is MDHEN, CDR2 SYDVKM. The DNA for the CDR3 is TGTGCCAGCAGTCGCGGGGGGGGCGGGTTCGAGCAGTACTTC. This codes for CASSRGGGGFEQYF. The full variable domain, in which reference TRBV28 and TRBJ2-7 provide the parts outside the CDR3, is DVKVTQSSRYLVKRTGEKVFLECVQDMDHENMFWYRQDPGLGLRLIYFSYDVKMKEKGDIPEGYSVSREKKERFSLILESASTNQTSMYLCASSRGGGGFEQYFGPGTRLTVT.

The J gene is TRBJ2-5, the V gene TRBV20-1; 7 bases align to TRBD1. Germline V gene lookup returns CDR1 DFQATT and CDR2 SNEGSKA (reference sequence). V trimming: 6 bases; J trimming: 6 bases; junction bases outside the gene matches: 13. This CDR3 has 14 residues. The CDR3 DNA follows: TGCAGTGCGCACATTCAGGACAGGAAAAAGACCCAGTACTTC. Translated: CSAHIQDRKKTQYF.

In this sample, this clonotype turned up many times. The chain recombines TRBV4-2 with TRBJ2-5; TRBD1 matches at 7 bases. The CDR3 is 15 residues long. From germline, CDR1 is LGHNA and CDR2 YNFKEQ. V trimming: 2 bases; J trimming: 1 base; junction bases outside the gene matches: 4. The CDR3 spells CASSQIGTVQETQYF. CDR3 nucleotide sequence: TGTGCCAGCAGCCAAATCGGGACAGTCCAAGAGACCCAGTACTTC.

This clonotype was counted ten times or more. The chain carries TRBV15 and TRBJ1-1, with 8 bases lining up with TRBD1. Germline V gene lookup returns CDR1 LNHNV and CDR2 YYDKDF (reference sequence). Germline trimming cut 1 base from V and 5 bases from J; bases unmatched to any gene: 3. The length of the CDR3 is 14 residues. CDR3 in DNA: TGTGCCACCAGCAGAGCAGGGGGCCGGACTGAAGCTTTCTTT. Its protein is CATSRAGGRTEAFF.

This rearrangement joins TRBV20-1 to TRBJ1-1; 7 nucleotides match TRBD1. The CDR3 is made up of 15 amino acids. Unmatched junction bases numbered 9, after V lost 3 bases and J lost 2 bases. Germline CDR1 DFQATT, CDR2 SNEGSKA (reference sequence). The CDR3, as DNA: TGCAGTGCTAGCTTCAGGGGGAGTAGTAACACTGAAGCTTTCTTT. Translated, it gives CSASFRGSSNTEAFF.

Turning to this clonotype: The junction shows a germline mismatch at one end, possibly a read error. V and J are TRBV28 and TRBJ2-7; possibly TRBD1 for D (5 bases). The CDR3 has 13 amino acids. CDR1 and CDR2 (germline): MDHEN, SYDVKM. In DNA form, the CDR3 reads TGTGCCAGCAGTTTGGACACTTCCTACGAGCAGTGCTTC. This translates into CASSLDTSYEQCF. Complete variable domain (other parts from reference TRBV28 and TRBJ2-7): DVKVTQSSRYLVKRTGEKVFLECVQDMDHENMFWYRQDPGLGLRLIYFSYDVKMKEKGDIPEGYSVSREKKERFSLILESASTNQTSMYLCASSLDTSYEQCFGPGTRLTVT.

This clonotype showed up many times. The rearrangement links TRBV7-2 to TRBJ2-3; D possibly matches TRBD1 or TRBD2 (6 bases each). V was clipped by 3 bases and J by 0 bases, with 10 bases between them. CDR1 SGHTA and CDR2 FQGNSA come from the germline V gene. The CDR3 sequence is 15 residues long. The CDR3 spells CASSFTGTSTDTQYF. The CDR3 nucleotides read TGTGCCAGCAGCTTTACAGGGACTAGCACAGATACGCAGTATTTT. Drawing the rest from reference TRBV7-2 and TRBJ2-3, the complete variable domain is GAGVSQSPSNKVTEKGKDVELRCDPISGHTALYWYRQSLGQGLEFLIYFQGNSAPDKSGLPSDRFSAERTGGSVSTLTIQRTQQEDSAVYLCASSFTGTSTDTQYFGPGTRLTVL.